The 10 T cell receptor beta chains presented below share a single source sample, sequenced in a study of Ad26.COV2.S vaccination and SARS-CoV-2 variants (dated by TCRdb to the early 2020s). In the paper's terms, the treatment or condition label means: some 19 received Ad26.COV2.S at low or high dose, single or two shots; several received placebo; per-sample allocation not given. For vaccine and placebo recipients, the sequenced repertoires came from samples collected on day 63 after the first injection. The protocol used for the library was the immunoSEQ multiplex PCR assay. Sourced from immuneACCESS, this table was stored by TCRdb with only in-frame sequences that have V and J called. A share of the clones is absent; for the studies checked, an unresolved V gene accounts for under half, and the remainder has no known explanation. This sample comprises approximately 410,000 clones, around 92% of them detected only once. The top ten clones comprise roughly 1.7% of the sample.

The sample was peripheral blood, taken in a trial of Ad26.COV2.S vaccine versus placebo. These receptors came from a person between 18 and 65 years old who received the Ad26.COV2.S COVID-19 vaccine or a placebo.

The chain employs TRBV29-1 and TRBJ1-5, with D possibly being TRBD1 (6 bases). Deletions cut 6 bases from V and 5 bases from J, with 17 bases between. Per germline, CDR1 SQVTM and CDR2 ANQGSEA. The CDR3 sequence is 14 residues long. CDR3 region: CSVAADRRDQPQHF. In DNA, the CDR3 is TGCAGCGTGGCGGCTGACAGGCGAGATCAGCCCCAGCATTTT. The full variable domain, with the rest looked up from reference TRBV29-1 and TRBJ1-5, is SAVISQKPSRDICQRGTSLTIQCQVDSQVTMMFWYRQQPGQSLTLIATANQGSEATYESGFVIDKFPISRPNLTFSTLTVSNMSPEDSSIYLCSVAADRRDQPQHFGDGTRLSIL.

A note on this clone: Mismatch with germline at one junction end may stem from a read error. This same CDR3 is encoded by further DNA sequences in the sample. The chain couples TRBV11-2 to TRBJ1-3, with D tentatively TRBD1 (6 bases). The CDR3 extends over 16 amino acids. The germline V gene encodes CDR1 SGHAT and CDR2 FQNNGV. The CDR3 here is CTSSFEGQISGNTIYF. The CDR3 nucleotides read TGTACCAGCAGCTTTGAAGGACAGATCTCTGGAAACACCATATATTTT. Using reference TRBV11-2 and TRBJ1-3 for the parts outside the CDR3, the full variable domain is EAGVAQSPRYKIIEKRQSVAFWCNPISGHATLYWYQQILGQGPKLLIQFQNNGVVDDSQLPKDRFSAERLKGVDSTLKIQPAKLEDSAVYLCTSSFEGQISGNTIYFGEGSWLTVV.

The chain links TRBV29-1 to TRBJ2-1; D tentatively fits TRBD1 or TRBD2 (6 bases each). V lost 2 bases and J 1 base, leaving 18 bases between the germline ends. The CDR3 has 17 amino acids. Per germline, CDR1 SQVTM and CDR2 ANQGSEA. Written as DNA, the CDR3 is TGCAGCGTTGAAAAGGGAGTGGGGGGCTGGTCCTACAATGAGCAGTTCTTC. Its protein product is CSVEKGVGGWSYNEQFF.

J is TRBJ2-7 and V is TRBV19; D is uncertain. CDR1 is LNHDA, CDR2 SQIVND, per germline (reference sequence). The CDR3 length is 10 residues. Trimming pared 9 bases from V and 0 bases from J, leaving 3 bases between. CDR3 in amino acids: CARSSYEQYF. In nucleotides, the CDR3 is TGTGCCAGGAGCTCCTACGAGCAGTACTTC.

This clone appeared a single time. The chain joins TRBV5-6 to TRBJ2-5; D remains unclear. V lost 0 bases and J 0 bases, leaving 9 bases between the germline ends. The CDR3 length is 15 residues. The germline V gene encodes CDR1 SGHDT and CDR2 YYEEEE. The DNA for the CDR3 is TGTGCCAGCAGCTTGGAGCCGAAATACCAAGAGACCCAGTACTTC. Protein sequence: CASSLEPKYQETQYF.

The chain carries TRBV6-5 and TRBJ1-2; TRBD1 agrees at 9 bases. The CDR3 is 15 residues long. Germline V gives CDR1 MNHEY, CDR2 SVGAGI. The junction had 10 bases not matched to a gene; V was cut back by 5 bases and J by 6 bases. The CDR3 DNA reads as TGTGCCAGCAGTCTTACAGGGGGCGCGGTGGATGGCTACACCTTC. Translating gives CASSLTGGAVDGYTF.

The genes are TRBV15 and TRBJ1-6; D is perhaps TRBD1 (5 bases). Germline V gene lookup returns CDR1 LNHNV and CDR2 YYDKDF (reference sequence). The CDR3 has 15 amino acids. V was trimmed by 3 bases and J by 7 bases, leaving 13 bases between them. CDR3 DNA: TGTGCCACCAGCAGCGATAGGGACGGAAATTCACCCCTCCACTTT. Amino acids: CATSSDRDGNSPLHF.

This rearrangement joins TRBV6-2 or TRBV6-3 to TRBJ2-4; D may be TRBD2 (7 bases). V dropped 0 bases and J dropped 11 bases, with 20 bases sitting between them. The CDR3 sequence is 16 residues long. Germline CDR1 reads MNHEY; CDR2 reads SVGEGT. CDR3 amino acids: CASSYSRGGASMVQYF. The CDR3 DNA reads TGTGCCAGCAGTTACTCTCGTGGGGGGGCCTCGATGGTTCAGTACTTC.

CDR3 bases: TGCGCCAGCAGCCAAGTTCCTAGCGGGGTCACAGATACGCAGTATTTT. Amino acid sequence: CASSQVPSGVTDTQYF. This chain links TRBV4-1 with TRBJ2-3; 9 bases match TRBD2. In germline, CDR1 is MGHRA, CDR2 YSYEKL. This CDR3 has 16 residues. Trimming cost V 1 base and J 2 bases; bases outside gene matches: 4.

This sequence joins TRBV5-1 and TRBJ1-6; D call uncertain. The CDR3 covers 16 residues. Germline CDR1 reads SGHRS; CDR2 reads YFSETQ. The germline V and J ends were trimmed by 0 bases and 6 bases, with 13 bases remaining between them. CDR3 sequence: CASSLGTTLGNSPLHF. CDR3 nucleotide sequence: TGCGCCAGCAGCTTGGGGACCACCCTTGGTAATTCACCCCTCCACTTT.